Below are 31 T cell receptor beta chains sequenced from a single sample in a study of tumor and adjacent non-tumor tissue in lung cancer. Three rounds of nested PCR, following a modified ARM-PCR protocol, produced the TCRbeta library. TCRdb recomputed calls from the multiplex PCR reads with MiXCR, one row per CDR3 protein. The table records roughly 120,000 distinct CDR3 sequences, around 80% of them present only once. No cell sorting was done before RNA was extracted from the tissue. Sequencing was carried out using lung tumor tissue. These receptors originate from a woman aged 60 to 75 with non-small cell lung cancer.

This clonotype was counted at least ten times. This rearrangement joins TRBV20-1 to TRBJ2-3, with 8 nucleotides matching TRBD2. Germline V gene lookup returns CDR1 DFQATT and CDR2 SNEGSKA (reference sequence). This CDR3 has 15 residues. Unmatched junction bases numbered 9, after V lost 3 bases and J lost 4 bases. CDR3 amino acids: CSARTISGIADTQYF. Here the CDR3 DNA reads TGCAGTGCTAGGACGATTAGCGGGATCGCAGATACGCAGTATTTT.

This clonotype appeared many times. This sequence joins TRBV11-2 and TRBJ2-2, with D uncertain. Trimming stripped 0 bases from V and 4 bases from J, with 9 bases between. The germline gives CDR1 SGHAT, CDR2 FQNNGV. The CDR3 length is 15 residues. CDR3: CASSLDGKSTGELFF. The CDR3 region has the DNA TGTGCCAGCAGCTTAGATGGTAAATCCACCGGGGAGCTGTTTTTT.

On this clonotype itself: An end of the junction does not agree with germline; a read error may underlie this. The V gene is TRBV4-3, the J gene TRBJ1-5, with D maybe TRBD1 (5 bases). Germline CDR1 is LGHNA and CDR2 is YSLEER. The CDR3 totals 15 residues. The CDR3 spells CASNQDFVGGQPQHF. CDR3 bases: TGCGCAAGCAACCAAGATTTTGTGGGGGGTCAGCCCCAGCATTTT.

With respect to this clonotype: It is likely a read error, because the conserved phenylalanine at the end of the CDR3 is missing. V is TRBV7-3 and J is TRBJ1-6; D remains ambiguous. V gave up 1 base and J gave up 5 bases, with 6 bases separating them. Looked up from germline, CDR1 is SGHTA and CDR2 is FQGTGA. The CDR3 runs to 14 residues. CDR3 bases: TGTGCCAGCAGCTTAATAGGGAATAATTCACCCCTCCACTAT. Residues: CASSLIGNNSPLHY.

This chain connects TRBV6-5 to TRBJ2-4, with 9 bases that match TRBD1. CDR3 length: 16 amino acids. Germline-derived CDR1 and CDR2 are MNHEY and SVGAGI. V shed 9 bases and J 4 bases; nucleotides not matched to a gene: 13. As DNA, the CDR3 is TGTGCCAGAAGCTCACACAGGGGGCTGGAGAAAAACATTCAGTACTTC. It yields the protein CARSSHRGLEKNIQYF.

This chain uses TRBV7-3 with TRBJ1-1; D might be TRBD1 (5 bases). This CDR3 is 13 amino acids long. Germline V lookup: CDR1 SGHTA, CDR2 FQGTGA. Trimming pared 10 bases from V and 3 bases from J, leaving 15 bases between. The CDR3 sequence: CAKRGVEDTEAFF. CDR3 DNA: TGTGCCAAACGGGGGGTGGAGGACACTGAAGCTTTCTTT.

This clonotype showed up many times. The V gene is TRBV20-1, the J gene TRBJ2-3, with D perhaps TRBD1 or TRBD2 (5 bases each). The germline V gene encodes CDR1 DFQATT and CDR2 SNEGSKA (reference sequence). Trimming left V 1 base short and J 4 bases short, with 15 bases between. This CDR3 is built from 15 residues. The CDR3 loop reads CSARVGTGIADTQYF. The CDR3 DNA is TGCAGTGCTAGAGTCGGGACGGGGATAGCAGATACGCAGTATTTT.

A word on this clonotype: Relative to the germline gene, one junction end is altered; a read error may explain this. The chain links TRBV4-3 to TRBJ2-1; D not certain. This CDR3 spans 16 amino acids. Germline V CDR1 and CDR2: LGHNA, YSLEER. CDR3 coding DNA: TGCGCCAGCAACCAAGATAGGGCTCGGACCTCTAATGAGCAGTTATTC. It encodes CASNQDRARTSNEQLF.

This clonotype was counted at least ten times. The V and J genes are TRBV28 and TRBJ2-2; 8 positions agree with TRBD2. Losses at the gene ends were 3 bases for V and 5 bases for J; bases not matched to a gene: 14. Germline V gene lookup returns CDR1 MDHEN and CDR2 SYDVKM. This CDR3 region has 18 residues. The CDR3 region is CASSFGLGSGRETGELFF. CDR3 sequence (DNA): TGTGCCAGCAGTTTCGGCCTGGGCAGCGGGAGAGAAACCGGGGAGCTGTTTTTT.

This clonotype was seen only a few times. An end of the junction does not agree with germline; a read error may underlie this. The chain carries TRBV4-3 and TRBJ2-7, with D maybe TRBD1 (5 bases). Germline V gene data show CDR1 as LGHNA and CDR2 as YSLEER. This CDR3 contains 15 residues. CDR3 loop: CANSQEAQGTYEQYF. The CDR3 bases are TGCGCCAACAGCCAGGAAGCCCAGGGTACCTACGAGCAGTACTTC.

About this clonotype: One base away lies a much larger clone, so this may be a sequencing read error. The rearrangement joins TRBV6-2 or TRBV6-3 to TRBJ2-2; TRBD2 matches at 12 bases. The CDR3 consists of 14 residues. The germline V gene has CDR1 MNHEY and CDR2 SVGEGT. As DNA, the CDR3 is TGTGCCAGCAAACTAGCGGGAGGTACAGGGGAGCTGTATTTT. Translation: CASKLAGGTGELYF.

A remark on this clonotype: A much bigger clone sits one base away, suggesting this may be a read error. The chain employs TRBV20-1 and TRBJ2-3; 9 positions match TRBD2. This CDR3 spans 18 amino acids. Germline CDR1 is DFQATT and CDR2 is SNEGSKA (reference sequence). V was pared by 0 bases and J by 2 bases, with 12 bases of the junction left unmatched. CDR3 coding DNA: TGCAGTGCTAGAGATCGCCAGCCAGCGGGGGGTTTCACAGATACGCAGTATTTT. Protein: CSARDRQPAGGFTDTQYF.

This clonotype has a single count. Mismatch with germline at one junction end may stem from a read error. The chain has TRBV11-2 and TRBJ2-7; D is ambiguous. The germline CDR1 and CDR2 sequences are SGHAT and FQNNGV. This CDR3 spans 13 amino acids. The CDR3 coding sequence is TGTACCAGCAGCTTGGGCGATGGCTACGAGCACTACTTC. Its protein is CTSSLGDGYEHYF. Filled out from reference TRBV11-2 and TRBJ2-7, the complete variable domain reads EAGVAQSPRYKIIEKRQSVAFWCNPISGHATLYWYQQILGQGPKLLIQFQNNGVVDDSQLPKDRFSAERLKGVDSTLKIQPAKLEDSAVYLCTSSLGDGYEHYFGPGTRLTVT.

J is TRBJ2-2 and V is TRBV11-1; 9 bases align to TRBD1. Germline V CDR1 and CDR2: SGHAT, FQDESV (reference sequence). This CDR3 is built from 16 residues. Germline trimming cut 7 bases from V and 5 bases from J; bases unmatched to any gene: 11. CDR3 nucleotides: TGTGCCAGCAACACTTGGACAGGGGTGAAGACCGGGGAGCTGTTTTTT. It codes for CASNTWTGVKTGELFF.

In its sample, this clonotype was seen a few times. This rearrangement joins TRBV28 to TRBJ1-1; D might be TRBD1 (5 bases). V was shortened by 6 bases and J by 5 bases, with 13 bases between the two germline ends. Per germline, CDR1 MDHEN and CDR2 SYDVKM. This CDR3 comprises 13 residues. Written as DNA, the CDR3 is TGTGCCAGCAGCTATCTGGGGCTAACTGAAGCTTTCTTT. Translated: CASSYLGLTEAFF. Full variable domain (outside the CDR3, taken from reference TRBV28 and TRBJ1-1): DVKVTQSSRYLVKRTGEKVFLECVQDMDHENMFWYRQDPGLGLRLIYFSYDVKMKEKGDIPEGYSVSREKKERFSLILESASTNQTSMYLCASSYLGLTEAFFGQGTRLTVV.

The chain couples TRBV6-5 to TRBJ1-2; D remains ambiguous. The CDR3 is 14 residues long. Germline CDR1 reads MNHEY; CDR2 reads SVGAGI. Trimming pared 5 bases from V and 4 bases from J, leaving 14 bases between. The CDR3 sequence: CASSRGGETYGYTF. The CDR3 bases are TGTGCCAGCAGTCGCGGCGGTGAGACCTATGGCTACACCTTC.

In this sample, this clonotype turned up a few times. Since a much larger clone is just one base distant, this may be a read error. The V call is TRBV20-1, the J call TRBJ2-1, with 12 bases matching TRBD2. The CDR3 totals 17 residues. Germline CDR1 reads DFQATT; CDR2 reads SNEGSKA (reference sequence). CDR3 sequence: CSVRDASSGRGYNEQFF. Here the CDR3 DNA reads TGCAGTGTTAGAGATGCGTCTAGCGGGAGGGGGTACAATGAGCAGTTCTTC.

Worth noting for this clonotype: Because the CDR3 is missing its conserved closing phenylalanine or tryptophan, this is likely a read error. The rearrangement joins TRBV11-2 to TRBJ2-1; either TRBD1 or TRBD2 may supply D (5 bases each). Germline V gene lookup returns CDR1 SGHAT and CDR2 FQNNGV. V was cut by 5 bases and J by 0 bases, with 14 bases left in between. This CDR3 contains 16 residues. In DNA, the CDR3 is TGTGCCAGCAGCAGACCGGGGCAGCGCTCCTACAATGAGCAGTTCTAC. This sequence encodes CASSRPGQRSYNEQFY.

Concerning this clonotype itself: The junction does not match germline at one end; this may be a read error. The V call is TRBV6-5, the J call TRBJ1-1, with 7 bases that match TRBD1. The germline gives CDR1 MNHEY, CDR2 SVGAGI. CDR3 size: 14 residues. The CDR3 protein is CSSKEGRGNTEAFF. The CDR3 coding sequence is TGTTCCAGCAAGGAGGGCAGGGGGAACACTGAGGCTTTCTTT.

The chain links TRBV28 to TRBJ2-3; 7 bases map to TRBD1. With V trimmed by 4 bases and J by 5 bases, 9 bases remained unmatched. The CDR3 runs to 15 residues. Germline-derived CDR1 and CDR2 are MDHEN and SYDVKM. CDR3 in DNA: TGTGCCAGCAGTTCCAGGGGGTCTTGGGGAGATACGCAGTATTTT. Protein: CASSSRGSWGDTQYF.

This CDR3 is CASSPLLPDTQYF. In DNA form, the CDR3 reads TGTGCCAGCAGCCCCCTCTTGCCAGATACGCAGTATTTT. J is TRBJ2-3 and V is TRBV11-1, with D unclear. V was clipped by 5 bases and J by 4 bases, with 10 bases between them. Per the germline V gene, CDR1 is SGHAT and CDR2 is FQDESV (reference sequence). The CDR3 sequence is 13 residues long.

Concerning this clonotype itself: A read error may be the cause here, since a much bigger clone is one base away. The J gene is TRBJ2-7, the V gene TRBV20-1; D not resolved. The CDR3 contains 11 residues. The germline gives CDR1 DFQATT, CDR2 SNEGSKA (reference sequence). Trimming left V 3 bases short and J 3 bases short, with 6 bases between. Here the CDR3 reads CSARKYYEQYF. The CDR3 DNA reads TGCAGTGCTAGGAAGTACTACGAGCAGTACTTC.

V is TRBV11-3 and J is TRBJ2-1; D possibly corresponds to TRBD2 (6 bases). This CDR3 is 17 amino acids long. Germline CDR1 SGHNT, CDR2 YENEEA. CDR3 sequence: CESSLELTSGSDNEQFF. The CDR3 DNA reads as TGTGAAAGCAGCTTAGAGTTGACTAGTGGGAGCGACAATGAGCAGTTCTTC.

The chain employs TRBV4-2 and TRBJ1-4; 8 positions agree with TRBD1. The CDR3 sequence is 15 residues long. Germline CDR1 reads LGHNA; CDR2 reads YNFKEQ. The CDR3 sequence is CFSSLRTGSNEKLFF. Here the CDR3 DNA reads TGTTTCAGCAGCTTACGGACAGGGAGCAATGAAAAACTGTTTTTT.

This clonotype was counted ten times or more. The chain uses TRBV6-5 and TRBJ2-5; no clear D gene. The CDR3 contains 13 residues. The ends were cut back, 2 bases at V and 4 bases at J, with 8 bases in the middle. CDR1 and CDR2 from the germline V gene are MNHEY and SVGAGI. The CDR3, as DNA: TGTGCCAGCAGTTACGGGGAAGGAGAGACCCAGTACTTC. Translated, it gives CASSYGEGETQYF.

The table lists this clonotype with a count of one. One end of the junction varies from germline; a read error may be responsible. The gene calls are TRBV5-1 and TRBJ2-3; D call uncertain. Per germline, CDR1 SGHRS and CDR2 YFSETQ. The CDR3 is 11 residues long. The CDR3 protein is CASSLEDAQYF. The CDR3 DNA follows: TGCGCCAGCAGCTTGGAAGATGCGCAGTATTTT.

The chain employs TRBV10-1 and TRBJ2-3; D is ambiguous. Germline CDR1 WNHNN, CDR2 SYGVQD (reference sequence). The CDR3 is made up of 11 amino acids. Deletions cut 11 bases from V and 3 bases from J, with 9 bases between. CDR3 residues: CAGGRTDTQYF. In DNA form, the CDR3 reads TGCGCCGGCGGCAGAACAGATACGCAGTATTTT.

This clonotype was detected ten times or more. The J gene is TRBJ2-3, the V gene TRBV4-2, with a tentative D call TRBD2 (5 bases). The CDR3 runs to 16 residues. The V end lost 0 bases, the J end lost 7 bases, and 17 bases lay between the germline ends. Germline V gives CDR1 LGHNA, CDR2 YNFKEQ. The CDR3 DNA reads TGTGCCAGCAGCCAAGAGGGTACTTCCCCGGGATATACGCAGTATTTT. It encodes CASSQEGTSPGYTQYF.

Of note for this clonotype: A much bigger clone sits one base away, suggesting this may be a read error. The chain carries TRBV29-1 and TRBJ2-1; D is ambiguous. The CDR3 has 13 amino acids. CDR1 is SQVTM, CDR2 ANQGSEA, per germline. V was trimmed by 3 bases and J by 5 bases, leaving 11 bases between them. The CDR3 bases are TGCAGCGTTGACAGTGGTTCCCACAATGAGCAGTTCTTC. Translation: CSVDSGSHNEQFF.

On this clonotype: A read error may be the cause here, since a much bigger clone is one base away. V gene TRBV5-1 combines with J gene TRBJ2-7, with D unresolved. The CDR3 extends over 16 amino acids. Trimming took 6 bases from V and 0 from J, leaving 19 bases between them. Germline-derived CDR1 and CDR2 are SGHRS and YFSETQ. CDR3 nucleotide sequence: TGCGCCAGCAACGCGAAACAGATTCCGAGCTCCTACGAGCAGTACTTC. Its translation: CASNAKQIPSSYEQYF.

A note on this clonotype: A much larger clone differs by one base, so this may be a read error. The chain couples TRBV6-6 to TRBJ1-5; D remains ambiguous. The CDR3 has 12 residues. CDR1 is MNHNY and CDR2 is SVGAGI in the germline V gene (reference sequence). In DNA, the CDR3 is TGTGCCAGCAGTTTCAGCAGTCAGCCCCAGCATTTT. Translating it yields CASSFSSQPQHF.